Each of the 9 T cell receptor beta chains below was sequenced from the same sample in a study of blood T cell repertoires in COVID-19. The assay was immunoSEQ multiplex PCR, and TCRdb's table has in-frame clones only and misses some. The sample records 86,000 or so clones, under 85% being singletons. Specimen: peripheral blood. All receptors come from a man in his 70s with acute or convalescent COVID-19.

In its sample, this clone was seen once. The chain recombines TRBV2 with TRBJ2-5, with 9 bases lining up with TRBD1. The germline CDR1 and CDR2 sequences are SNHLY and FYNNEI. V lost 3 bases to trimming and J lost 5 bases; unmatched junction nucleotides: 4. This CDR3 comprises 14 residues. CDR3 DNA sequence: TGTGCCAGCAGTGACGGGACAGGGAGTGAGACCCAGTACTTC. Translating it yields CASSDGTGSETQYF. The full variable domain, with the rest looked up from reference TRBV2 and TRBJ2-5, is EPEVTQTPSHQVTQMGQEVILRCVPISNHLYFYWYRQILGQKVEFLVSFYNNEISEKSEIFDDQFSVERPDGSNFTLKIRSTKLEDSAMYFCASSDGTGSETQYFGPGTRLLVL.

The chain links TRBV5-4 to TRBJ1-1, with D possibly TRBD1 on 5 matching bases. V lost 3 bases and J 1 base, leaving 7 bases between the germline ends. Germline assignment: CDR1 SGHNT and CDR2 YYREEE (reference sequence). This CDR3 region has 13 residues. CDR3 nucleotide sequence: TGTGCCAGCAGCTGGGGGGAGAACACTGAAGCTTTCTTT. Translated, it gives CASSWGENTEAFF.

The chain carries TRBV5-6 and TRBJ2-7; 8 bases agree with TRBD1. The CDR3 covers 15 residues. Trimming at V came to 4 bases and at J to 4 bases, leaving 10 bases not matched to a gene. In germline, CDR1 is SGHDT, CDR2 YYEEEE. CDR3 amino acids: CASSPGQGTGYEQYV. As DNA, the CDR3 is TGTGCCAGCAGCCCAGGACAGGGAACAGGGTACGAGCAGTACGTC.

J is TRBJ2-3 and V is TRBV5-1; 10 nucleotides align to TRBD1. The CDR3 has 16 residues. Germline loops: CDR1 SGHRS, CDR2 YFSETQ. V lost 2 bases, J lost 3 bases, and 6 bases stayed unmatched. The CDR3 region is CASSLAGTGDTDTQYF. In DNA form, the CDR3 reads TGCGCCAGCAGCTTAGCGGGGACAGGGGATACAGATACGCAGTATTTT. The complete variable domain, with remaining parts taken from reference TRBV5-1 and TRBJ2-3, reads KAGVTQTPRYLIKTRGQQVTLSCSPISGHRSVSWYQQTPGQGLQFLFEYFSETQRNKGNFPGRFSGRQFSNSRSEMNVSTLELGDSALYLCASSLAGTGDTDTQYFGPGTRLTVL.

This clone has only a few counts. This chain links TRBV9 with TRBJ1-1, with a weak D call TRBD1 (6 bases). The CDR3 spans 15 residues. Trimming stripped 3 bases from V and 4 bases from J, with 16 bases between. Germline assignment: CDR1 SGDLS and CDR2 YYNGEE. The CDR3 sequence: CASSGWEGVGTEAFF. For the CDR3, the DNA is TGTGCCAGCAGCGGGTGGGAGGGGGTTGGCACTGAAGCTTTCTTT.

This clone appeared once. V is TRBV13 and J is TRBJ1-2, with D unclear. This CDR3 contains 15 residues. V shed 5 bases and J shed 4 bases, with 17 bases lying between them. Per the germline V gene, CDR1 is PRHDT and CDR2 is FYEKMQ (reference sequence). The CDR3 bases are TGTGCCAGCAGCACAACCGGGGAAGGGAGCTATGGCTACACCTTC. Protein product: CASSTTGEGSYGYTF.

This clone was seen a handful of times. Written as DNA, the CDR3 is TGTGCCAGCAGTTCTAGTGGGAGGGGTGAGCAGTTCTTC. Its protein is CASSSSGRGEQFF. The genes are TRBV27 and TRBJ2-1; TRBD2 aligns across 7 bases. The CDR3 totals 13 residues. Germline CDR1 reads MNHEY; CDR2 reads SMNVEV (reference sequence). V was clipped by 4 bases and J by 9 bases; unmatched bases: 6.

The chain uses TRBV18 and TRBJ1-1; D is perhaps TRBD1 (6 bases). CDR1 KGHSH and CDR2 LQKENI come from the germline V gene. The CDR3 covers 14 residues. Between the trimmed V and J ends, which lost 2 bases and 2 bases, there was a span of 9 bases. The CDR3, as DNA: TGTGCCAGCTCACCAGAGGACAGTAACACTGAAGCTTTCTTT. It yields the protein CASSPEDSNTEAFF.

The rearrangement uses TRBV3-1 (or the pseudogene TRBV3-2) and TRBJ2-2; the D gene is possibly TRBD2 (6 bases). Per the germline V gene, CDR1 is LGHDT and CDR2 is YNNKEL (reference sequence). This CDR3 comprises 15 residues. V gave up 1 base and J gave up 3 bases, with 9 bases separating them. The CDR3 loop is CASSQGLADTGELFF. The DNA for the CDR3 is TGTGCCAGCAGCCAAGGGTTAGCGGACACCGGGGAGCTGTTTTTT.